One T cell receptor beta chain is described in this entry. V lost 1 base to trimming and J lost 1 base, with 8 bases between them. CDR1 and CDR2 (germline): MDHEN, SYDVKM. The CDR3 length is 15 residues. These data originate in a study of CD8 T cells in Susac syndrome. Each Susac syndrome patient had definite or probable disease by recently defined criteria. Random hexamers served to reverse transcribe roughly 0.45 to 1 ug RNA. TCRdb re-derived calls from the immunoSEQ multiplex PCR reads in MiXCR, one entry per CDR3 protein. The sample has roughly 160,000 distinct CDR3 sequences; 95% to 97% are singletons.

This clonotype was obtained from a human donor with Susac syndrome. Sample: CD4+ T cells from PBMCs. V is TRBV28 and J is TRBJ1-5; D is undetermined. The DNA of the CDR3 is TGTGCCAGCAGTTTATATGGCAGGAGCAATCAGCCCCAGCATTTT. Its protein product is CASSLYGRSNQPQHF.